This TCR beta chain was identified during a study of molecular identifiers for immune sequencing clone quantification. One entry per CDR3 protein results from TCRdb running MiXCR on the PCR reads. The sample lists approximately 320,000 distinct CDR3 sequences; about 23% were seen once. Sequenced input: naive CD8+ T cells from blood, with Jurkat cell RNA spiked in. The subset is: FACS-sorted CD8+CD4-CCR7+CD45RA+ naive T cells. The TCR originated in a human donor in good health. Some libraries in this study had Jurkat cell RNA spiked in.

The CDR3 here is CASSPSAASGGFRDQYF. The CDR3 region has the DNA TGTGCCAGCAGTCCTTCCGCGGCTAGCGGGGGATTCCGAGACCAGTACTTC. The chain couples TRBV6-2 or TRBV6-3 to TRBJ2-5, with 10 bases fitting TRBD2. Germline lookup yields CDR1 MNHEY and CDR2 SVGEGT. The trim removed 5 bases at V and 10 bases at J, leaving 19 bases unmatched. This CDR3 is built from 17 residues.